Below, 25 T cell receptor beta chains from the same sample are listed, as sequenced in a study of OX40 agonist ivuxolimab in advanced cancers. The table came from immunoSEQ multiplex PCR; TCRdb's copy has only in-frame clones and leaves some out. The repertoire holds 95,000 to 150,000 clones, with around 93% as singletons. Sequenced here: CD4+ or CD8+ T cells sorted from blood, sampled in a trial of the OX40 agonist ivuxolimab. Receptors originate from an adult with an advanced solid tumor such as melanoma, head and neck, liver or kidney cancer.

This chain links TRBV27 with TRBJ1-2; D might be TRBD1 (5 bases). Trimming took off 5 bases at V and 6 bases at J, with 16 bases between the two ends. This CDR3 has 14 residues. Germline V gene data show CDR1 as MNHEY and CDR2 as SMNVEV (reference sequence). CDR3 nucleotide sequence: TGTGCCAGCAGTCCCGGGGGACGCCCTGATGGCTACACCTTC. Protein: CASSPGGRPDGYTF.

The chain is built from TRBV6-1 and TRBJ2-1; TRBD1 is a possible D gene (6 bases). Between the trimmed V and J ends, which lost 2 bases and 2 bases, there was a span of 13 bases. This CDR3 region has 16 residues. Germline CDR1 reads MNHNS; CDR2 reads SASEGT. The CDR3 region is CASSELGRGAYNEQFF. CDR3 sequence (DNA): TGTGCCAGCAGTGAACTGGGCAGGGGTGCCTACAATGAGCAGTTCTTC.

This chain connects TRBV6-1 to TRBJ1-1, with D perhaps matching TRBD1 (5 bases). Germline V gene lookup returns CDR1 MNHNS and CDR2 SASEGT. The CDR3 totals 17 residues. With 1 base removed from V and 3 bases from J, the gap between germline ends came to 18 bases. CDR3 coding DNA: TGTGCCAGCAGTGAAGTGCCCTTACGAGGGGCCGACACTGAAGCTTTCTTT. Translated: CASSEVPLRGADTEAFF.

This chain links TRBV7-9 with TRBJ2-3; weak D call: TRBD2 (6 bases). Trimming took off 5 bases at V and 3 bases at J, with 18 bases between the two ends. CDR1 is SEHNR, CDR2 FQNEAQ, per germline (reference sequence). The CDR3 is 16 residues long. CDR3 in amino acids: CASSPRGGAKTDTQYF. The CDR3, as DNA: TGTGCCAGCAGCCCCCGCGGCGGGGCGAAAACAGATACGCAGTATTTT.

V gene TRBV28 combines with J gene TRBJ2-7; D is tentatively TRBD1 or TRBD2 (5 bases each). Trimming pared 2 bases from V and 0 bases from J, leaving 17 bases between. Per the germline V gene, CDR1 is MDHEN and CDR2 is SYDVKM. CDR3 length equals 17 residues. The CDR3 DNA reads as TGTGCCAGCAGTTTAGGGGTAAAGGGACCCCTCTCCTACGAGCAGTACTTC. Translated: CASSLGVKGPLSYEQYF. The full variable domain, completed using reference TRBV28 and TRBJ2-7, is DVKVTQSSRYLVKRTGEKVFLECVQDMDHENMFWYRQDPGLGLRLIYFSYDVKMKEKGDIPEGYSVSREKKERFSLILESASTNQTSMYLCASSLGVKGPLSYEQYFGPGTRLTVT.

This chain connects TRBV18 to TRBJ2-7; 7 bases map to TRBD2. This CDR3 has 15 amino acids. Germline assignment: CDR1 KGHSH and CDR2 LQKENI. The J segment lost 3 bases and the V segment lost 3 bases, leaving 8 bases of the junction unmatched. DNA of the CDR3: TGTGCCAGCTCACCTACAATGCGGGAGAGCTACGAGCAGTACTTC. Its translation: CASSPTMRESYEQYF.

The chain links TRBV4-3 to TRBJ1-2; D may be TRBD1 (5 bases). The CDR3 runs 17 residues. Looked up from germline, CDR1 is LGHNA and CDR2 is YSLEER. Deletions cut 0 bases from V and 6 bases from J, with 20 bases between. The CDR3 spells CASSQDLGGTDLNGYTF. The CDR3 nucleotides read TGCGCCAGCAGCCAAGATCTCGGCGGGACGGACCTTAATGGCTACACCTTC.

This chain joins TRBV6-1 and TRBJ2-7, with D perhaps matching TRBD1 or TRBD2 (5 bases each). The CDR3 loop spans 15 amino acids. Trimming left V 7 bases short and J 0 bases short, with 16 bases between. The germline gives CDR1 MNHNS, CDR2 SASEGT. CDR3 sequence reads: CASNADWGSSYEQYF. The CDR3 region has the DNA TGTGCCAGCAATGCCGACTGGGGGAGCTCCTACGAGCAGTACTTC.

As DNA, the CDR3 is TGCGCCAGCACTCCAGCGGGGGGAGTGGAGACCCAGTACTTC. It translates to CASTPAGGVETQYF. The chain carries TRBV10-2 and TRBJ2-5, with 9 bases lining up with TRBD2. Germline-derived CDR1 and CDR2 are WSHSY and SAAADI. The trim removed 7 bases at V and 5 bases at J, leaving 8 bases unmatched. There are 14 residues in the CDR3.

The J gene is TRBJ1-2, the V gene TRBV6-6; weak D call: TRBD1 (6 bases). The germline V and J ends were trimmed by 2 bases and 3 bases, with 7 bases remaining between them. The germline gives CDR1 MNHNY, CDR2 SVGAGI (reference sequence). CDR3 length: 13 amino acids. CDR3 nucleotides: TGTGCCAGCAGTTACGGGGGCCACTATGGCTACACCTTC. This sequence encodes CASSYGGHYGYTF.

Worth noting for this clone: Other DNA sequences within the sample encode an identical CDR3. V is TRBV7-9 and J is TRBJ2-7; weak D call: TRBD1 (5 bases). The CDR3 has 12 residues. The V and J ends lost 6 bases and 3 bases respectively, with 9 bases between them. Germline V gives CDR1 SEHNR, CDR2 FQNEAQ (reference sequence). In DNA form, the CDR3 reads TGTGCCAGCAGTGCCCAGGGCTACGAGCAGTACTTC. Translating gives CASSAQGYEQYF.

The rearrangement uses TRBV5-1 and TRBJ2-3; D remains ambiguous. Germline CDR1 is SGHRS and CDR2 is YFSETQ. CDR3 length: 15 amino acids. Between the trimmed V and J ends, which lost 3 bases and 3 bases, there was a span of 14 bases. The CDR3 spells CASSSRGAPTDTQYF. CDR3 nucleotide sequence: TGCGCCAGCAGCTCCCGCGGAGCACCAACAGATACGCAGTATTTT.

The CDR3 loop is CATSRGARGRDEKLFF. The CDR3 region has the DNA TGTGCCACCAGCAGAGGGGCTCGAGGGCGGGATGAAAAACTGTTTTTT. The chain is built from TRBV15 and TRBJ1-4; D gene ambiguous. The germline V and J ends were trimmed by 1 base and 6 bases, with 15 bases remaining between them. The germline V gene has CDR1 LNHNV and CDR2 YYDKDF (reference sequence). CDR3 length: 16 residues.

The chain links TRBV19 to TRBJ2-1; 7 nucleotides agree with TRBD2. Germline CDR1 is LNHDA and CDR2 is SQIVND (reference sequence). The CDR3 consists of 14 residues. V lost 5 bases and J lost 5; bases outside the gene matches: 6. The CDR3 sequence is CASSPGTNHNEQFF. The CDR3 bases are TGTGCCAGTAGTCCCGGGACTAACCACAATGAGCAGTTCTTC.

V is TRBV7-2 and J is TRBJ2-1, with D hard to call. CDR3 length equals 17 residues. Germline CDR1 SGHTA, CDR2 FQGNSA. V lost 5 bases, J lost 0 bases, and 17 bases lay in between. CDR3 sequence (DNA): TGTGCCAGCAGCCCGCGACGCAGGCTGAGCTCCTACAATGAGCAGTTCTTC. It specifies CASSPRRRLSSYNEQFF.

J is TRBJ2-3 and V is TRBV5-1; D is possibly TRBD1 (6 bases). Between the trimmed V and J ends, which lost 1 base and 4 bases, there was a span of 10 bases. CDR1 is SGHRS and CDR2 is YFSETQ in the germline V gene. CDR3 length: 14 amino acids. The CDR3 nucleotides are TGCGCCAGCAGCTTGAGGGCAGGGGCAGATACGCAGTATTTT. Translation gives CASSLRAGADTQYF.

This clone was seen only once. V and J are TRBV27 and TRBJ2-2, with D perhaps given as TRBD1 or TRBD2 (5 bases each). Germline CDR1 MNHEY, CDR2 SMNVEV (reference sequence). V gave up 7 bases and J gave up 2 bases, with 14 bases separating them. This CDR3 spans 15 amino acids. CDR3 sequence: CASTLGTANTGELFF. As DNA, the CDR3 is TGTGCCAGCACCCTGGGGACGGCAAACACCGGGGAGCTGTTTTTT.

This chain joins TRBV28 and TRBJ1-2; D is ambiguous. The CDR3 consists of 12 residues. The V and J ends lost 2 bases and 4 bases respectively, with 5 bases between them. Germline V CDR1 and CDR2: MDHEN, SYDVKM. The CDR3 DNA is TGTGCCAGCAGTTTAAGTTCCTATGGCTACACCTTC. This codes for CASSLSSYGYTF.

The rearrangement joins TRBV18 to TRBJ2-7; no firm D call. V lost 0 bases and J 2 bases, leaving 11 bases between the germline ends. From germline, CDR1 is KGHSH and CDR2 LQKENI. This CDR3 spans 15 amino acids. The CDR3 region is CASSPPGGSTYEQYF. CDR3 sequence (DNA): TGTGCCAGCTCACCACCGGGTGGCAGCACCTACGAGCAGTACTTC.

This chain connects TRBV27 to TRBJ2-3; 15 bases are shared with TRBD2. Unmatched junction bases numbered 14, after V lost 4 bases and J lost 6 bases. The V gene's germline CDR1 is MNHEY and CDR2 SMNVEV (reference sequence). The CDR3 runs 19 residues. Here the CDR3 DNA reads TGTGCCAGCAGTTCCTCGGGACTAGCGGGAGGAGGGACCCCCGATACGCAGTATTTT. The encoded protein is CASSSSGLAGGGTPDTQYF.

The CDR3 region has the DNA TGTGCCAGCAGCTTTCAGGGGCATGGGACTGAAGCTTTCTTT. Translated, it gives CASSFQGHGTEAFF. The chain couples TRBV7-9 to TRBJ1-1, with TRBD1 as a possible D gene (6 bases). V was shortened by 3 bases and J by 5 bases, with 13 bases between the two germline ends. Germline V lookup: CDR1 SEHNR, CDR2 FQNEAQ (reference sequence). The CDR3 extends over 14 amino acids.

V and J are TRBV2 and TRBJ2-1; 10 nucleotides match TRBD2. This CDR3 is built from 13 residues. The V gene's germline CDR1 is SNHLY and CDR2 FYNNEI. J lost 9 bases, V lost 10 bases, and 9 bases had no gene match. DNA of the CDR3: TGTGCCACCCACGGGAAGCGGGGGGGTGAGCAGTTCTTC. Its protein is CATHGKRGGEQFF.

Only one count was recorded for this clone. V and J are TRBV7-2 and TRBJ2-1; tentatively, D is TRBD1 or TRBD2 (5 bases each). CDR3 length: 16 amino acids. Trimming removed 1 base at V and 6 bases at J, with 16 bases between. Germline CDR1 and CDR2: SGHTA and FQGNSA. The CDR3 DNA reads as TGTGCCAGCAGCTTAGACCCGCCGGGACCCTTCAATGAGCAGTTCTTC. As protein: CASSLDPPGPFNEQFF.

The rearrangement joins TRBV28 to TRBJ1-1, with 8 bases lining up with TRBD1. CDR1 is MDHEN, CDR2 SYDVKM, per germline. J gave up 4 bases and V 8 bases, and 6 bases lay outside the gene matches. This CDR3 region has 13 residues. CDR3 protein: CASREQGGTEAFF. CDR3 DNA sequence: TGTGCCAGCCGAGAACAGGGGGGCACTGAAGCTTTCTTT.

This chain joins TRBV28 and TRBJ2-3, with D perhaps matching TRBD2 (6 bases). The germline gives CDR1 MDHEN, CDR2 SYDVKM. V lost 6 bases, J lost 3 bases, and 10 bases lay in between. The length of the CDR3 is 13 residues. The CDR3 is CASRGGWTDTQYF. In DNA form, the CDR3 reads TGTGCCAGCAGGGGAGGATGGACAGATACGCAGTATTTT. Supplemented by reference TRBV28 and TRBJ2-3, the full variable domain reads DVKVTQSSRYLVKRTGEKVFLECVQDMDHENMFWYRQDPGLGLRLIYFSYDVKMKEKGDIPEGYSVSREKKERFSLILESASTNQTSMYLCASRGGWTDTQYFGPGTRLTVL.